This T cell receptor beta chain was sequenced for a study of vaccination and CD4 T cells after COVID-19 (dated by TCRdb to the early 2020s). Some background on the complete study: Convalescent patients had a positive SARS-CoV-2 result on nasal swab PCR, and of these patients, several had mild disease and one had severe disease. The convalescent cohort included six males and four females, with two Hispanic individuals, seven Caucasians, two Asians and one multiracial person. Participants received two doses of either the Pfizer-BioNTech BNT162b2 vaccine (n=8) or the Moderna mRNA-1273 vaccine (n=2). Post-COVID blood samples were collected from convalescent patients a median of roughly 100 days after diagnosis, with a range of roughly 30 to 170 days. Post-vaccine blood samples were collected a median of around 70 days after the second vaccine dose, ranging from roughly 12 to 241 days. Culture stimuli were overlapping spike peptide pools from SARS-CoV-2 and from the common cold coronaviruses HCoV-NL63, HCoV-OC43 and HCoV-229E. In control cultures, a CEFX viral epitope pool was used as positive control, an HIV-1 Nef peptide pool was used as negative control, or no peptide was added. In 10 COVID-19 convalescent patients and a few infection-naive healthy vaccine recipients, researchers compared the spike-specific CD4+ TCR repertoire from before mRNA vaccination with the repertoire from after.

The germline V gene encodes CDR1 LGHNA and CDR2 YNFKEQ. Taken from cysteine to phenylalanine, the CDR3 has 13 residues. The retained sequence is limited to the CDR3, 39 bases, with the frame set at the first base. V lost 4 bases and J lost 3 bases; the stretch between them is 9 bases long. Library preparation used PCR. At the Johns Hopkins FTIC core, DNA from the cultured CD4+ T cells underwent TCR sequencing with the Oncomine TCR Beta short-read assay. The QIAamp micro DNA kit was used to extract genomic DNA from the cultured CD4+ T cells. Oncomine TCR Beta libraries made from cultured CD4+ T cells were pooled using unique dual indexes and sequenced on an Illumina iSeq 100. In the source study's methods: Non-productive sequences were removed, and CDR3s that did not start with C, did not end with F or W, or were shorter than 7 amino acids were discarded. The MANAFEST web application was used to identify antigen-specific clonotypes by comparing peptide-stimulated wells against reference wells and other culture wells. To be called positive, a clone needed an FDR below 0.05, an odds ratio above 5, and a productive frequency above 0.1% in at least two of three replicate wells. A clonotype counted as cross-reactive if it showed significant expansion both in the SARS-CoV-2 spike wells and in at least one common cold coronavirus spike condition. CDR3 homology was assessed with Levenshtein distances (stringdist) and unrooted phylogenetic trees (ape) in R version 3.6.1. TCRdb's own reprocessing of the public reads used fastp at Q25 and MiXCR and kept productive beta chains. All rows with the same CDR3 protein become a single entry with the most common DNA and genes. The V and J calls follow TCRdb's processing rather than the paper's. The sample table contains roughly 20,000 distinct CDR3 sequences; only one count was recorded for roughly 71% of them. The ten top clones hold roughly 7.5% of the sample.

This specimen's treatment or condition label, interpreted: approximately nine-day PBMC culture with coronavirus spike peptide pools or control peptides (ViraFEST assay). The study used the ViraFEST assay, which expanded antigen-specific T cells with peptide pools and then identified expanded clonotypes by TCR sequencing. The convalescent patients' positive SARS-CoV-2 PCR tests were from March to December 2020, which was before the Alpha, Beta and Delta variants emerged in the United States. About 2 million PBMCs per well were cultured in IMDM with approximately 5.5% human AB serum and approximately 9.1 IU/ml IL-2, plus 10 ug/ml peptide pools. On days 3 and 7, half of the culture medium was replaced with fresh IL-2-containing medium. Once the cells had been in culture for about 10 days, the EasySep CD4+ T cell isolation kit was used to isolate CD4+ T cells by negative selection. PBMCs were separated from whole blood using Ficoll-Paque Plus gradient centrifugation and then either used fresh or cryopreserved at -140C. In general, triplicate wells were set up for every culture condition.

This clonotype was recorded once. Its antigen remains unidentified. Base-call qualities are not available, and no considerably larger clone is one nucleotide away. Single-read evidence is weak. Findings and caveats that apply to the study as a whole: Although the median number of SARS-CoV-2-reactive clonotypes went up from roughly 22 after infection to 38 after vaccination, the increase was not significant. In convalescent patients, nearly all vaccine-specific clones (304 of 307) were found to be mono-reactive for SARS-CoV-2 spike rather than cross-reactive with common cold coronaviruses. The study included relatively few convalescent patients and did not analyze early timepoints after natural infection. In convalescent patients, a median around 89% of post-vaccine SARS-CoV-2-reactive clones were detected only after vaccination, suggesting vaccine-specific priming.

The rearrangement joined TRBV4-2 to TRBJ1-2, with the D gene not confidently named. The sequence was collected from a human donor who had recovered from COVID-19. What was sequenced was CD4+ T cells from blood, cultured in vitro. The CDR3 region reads CASSPRTYYGYTF. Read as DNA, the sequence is TGTGCCAGCAGCCCCCGGACGTACTATGGCTACACCTTC.